This T cell receptor (beta chain) originates from a study of T cells in narcolepsy. Overall study context: Patients with NT1 or NT2 and healthy control donors were enrolled. Study-level findings and limits: No autoreactive T cell clone sequences appeared in some memory CD4+ repertoires. Healthy controls reportedly lacked the autoreactive clonotypes serially found in patients' blood. Comparing one patient's CSF and blood CD4+ clonotypes highlighted HCRT- and TRIB2-specific autoreactive clonotypes.

Libraries were prepared by immunoSEQ multiplex PCR; TCRdb keeps only in-frame clonotypes and omits some of them. The sample lists tens of thousands of clones, 81% occurring once. The CDR3 consists of 14 residues. V shed 1 base and J shed 4 bases, with 7 bases lying between them. Per the germline V gene, CDR1 is KGHSH and CDR2 is LQKENI. About this clone itself: What it binds is unknown.

The V gene is TRBV18, the J gene TRBJ2-2; either TRBD1 or TRBD2 may supply D (5 bases each). Sequenced: memory (CD45RA-) CD4+ T cells from blood. This TCR came from a human donor in good health. CDR3 sequence: CASSPLRGTGELFF. The CDR3 bases are TGTGCCAGCTCACCACTGAGGGGCACCGGGGAGCTGTTTTTT.